This T cell receptor (beta chain) was recorded in a study of cytomegalovirus exposure and HLA in healthy donors (dated by TCRdb to the late 2010s). Study-wide context: An earlier analysis of roughly 500 of the donors reported roughly 300 Gb of sequence data and around 120 million unique TCR beta sequences obtained from about 179 million T cells. The aim of the study was to test whether cataloging public T cell receptors could identify signatures of past pathogen exposure. HLA typing covered class I and class II loci at four-digit resolution. Every repertoire in the discovery cohort had been generated on one and the same sequencing platform. Among 398 genotyped donors of the cohort, an average of around 240,000 unique TCR beta nucleotide sequences were sequenced per donor, roughly 20% of them non-productive. An early release that covered some 640 HLA-typed donors contained 250 to 350 gigabases of sequencing data and about 93 million unique TCR sequences. Besides the first cohort of approximately 670 subjects, a separate validation cohort made up of 120 different subjects was used. Alongside the repertoire data, information on donor age, sex, ethnicity and CMV serostatus was compiled. Using immunosequencing, the study profiled T cell repertoires from 500 to 800 subjects and related those repertoires to cytomegalovirus serostatus. To study patterns of TCR occurrence, a later analysis re-analyzed previously published TCR beta repertoires from several hundred donors and added high-resolution HLA genotyping. High-throughput TCR immunosequencing, statistical association of individual TCRs with disease status, and machine learning were combined to predict cytomegalovirus infection status. In a later genetic analysis, genome-wide SNP genotypes for about 65% of the roughly 670 donors were used, and that subset was treated as a discovery cohort. Typing coverage varied by locus: roughly 629-640 donors for A, B, C, DRB1 and DQB1; about 520 for DQA1; about 570 for DPA1; around 450 for DPB1. Rather than using new phenotypic data, the later analysis identified candidate immune exposures from TCR beta sequences and from how often those sequences occurred across donors. Of the 398 genotyped donors, less than 90% were placed in the genetic ancestry cluster associated with self-reported Caucasian donors. To decide whether each TCR beta V gene segment behaved as functional or pseudogenic, an earlier analysis of some 570 of the donors relied on high-throughput TCR beta sequencing. About five DR-DQ haplotypes were treated as single units for association and clustering because of strong linkage in the cohort. Paper-wide results and their limitations: Compared with equally common non-associated chains, HLA-associated TCR beta chains in a later analysis were more clonally expanded and had lower generation probabilities. A later analysis associated about 17,000 TCR beta sequences with specific HLA alleles at a false discovery rate of 0.05. Because some donors lacked HLA typing at each locus, the association tests relied only on the typed subset. According to the authors, the approach could potentially be generalized to other disease states and immunological phenotypes. The study gave a list of more than 150 TCR beta chains associated with cytomegalovirus. Some IMGT-functional V segments, including TRBV6-2 and TRBV6-3, could not be distinguished by the 87-base-pair reads and were therefore excluded. In vitro tests confirmed that three of the cytomegalovirus-associated TCR beta chains recognize cytomegalovirus antigens. Correlated functional status among segregating V segments might be attributable to linkage disequilibrium, but an unknown experimental factor could not be ruled out. Sequencing depth was assumed to be roughly uniform across donors in the presence/absence analyses, though that assumption may not hold. While some public TCRs were present in many individuals, most TCR sequences turned up only very rarely across donors. A further reported finding was that TCR beta sequences accurately predicted the HLA-A and HLA-B alleles for most subjects in the first cohort. When HLA alleles, especially DR and DQ, strongly co-occurred, attributing TCR associations to individual alleles was difficult. Only TCR beta chains were sequenced in this cohort, and the absence of alpha or paired-chain data limited detectable features. The only immune exposure information available for the cohort was CMV serostatus. In a later genetic analysis, a missense DCLRE1C variant was associated with V-gene and J-gene trimming of TCR beta chains, and the association was replicated in an independent cohort. A cluster of highly shared sequence variants was judged likely to be a technical artifact of the sequencing pipeline. The classifier was reported to diagnose cytomegalovirus status with high specificity and sensitivity in both the original and validation cohorts. According to a later analysis, most CMV-associated TCR beta chains appeared to be HLA-restricted, and the HLA associations seemed to be driven largely by CMV exposure. According to a later analysis, TCR association rates differed among HLA loci, with DRB1 alleles showing the most associated TCRs and HLA-C alleles showing the fewest. Because counts were too low, around 18 rarely observed V segments, including chromosome 9 orphons, were left out of the earlier analysis of 587 of the donors. In a later analysis, several top co-occurrence clusters were reported to appear linked to parvovirus B19, influenza, CMV and Epstein-Barr virus. In an earlier analysis of under 600 of the donors, most TCR beta V segments were observed in productive rearrangements about 87% or about 30% of the time, broadly matching IMGT annotations. According to a later genetic analysis, donors in an Asian-associated ancestry cluster had fewer N-insertions in productive TCRs than the approximately 670-donor mean.

Its CDR3 holds 16 amino acids, cysteine through phenylalanine. Only CDR3 DNA is held: 48 bases, read in frame from base 1. V and J are trimmed by 2 bases and 4 bases, and the gene matches miss 9 bases of the junction. The germline V gene supplies CDR1 MRHNA and CDR2 SNTAGT. The cohort comprised fewer than 700 healthy bone marrow donors. At the time of sampling, all cohort members were nominally healthy, though unrecorded immune exposures were likely present. The donor tested CMV seronegative and was one of the 352 seronegative cohort members. Each donor provided a peripheral blood sample, and peripheral blood mononuclear cells were used for TCR beta sequencing. Genomic DNA extraction from the blood cell samples was performed with the Qiagen DNeasy Blood Extraction Kit. Libraries came from the immunoSEQ multiplex PCR assay. A mixture of 60 forward primers for TCR Vbeta segments and 13 reverse primers for TCR Jbeta segments was used in the multiplex PCR. The CDR3 region of rearranged TCR beta genes was amplified from genomic DNA by a multiplex PCR assay. The amplified TCR beta libraries were sequenced on the Illumina HiSeq System as 87-base-pair reads. The paper's processing steps were these. A later analysis counted about 76 million unique TCR beta chains across the 550 to 750 repertoires, and 9 million to 14 million of these chains were shared by at least two donors. Raw reads were error-corrected and collapsed into unique sequences with a nearest-neighbor algorithm that merged closely related sequences to remove PCR and sequencing errors. CDR3 sequences were aligned to IMGT reference sequences to assign V, D and J gene segments. For a sequence to be retained, a match of at least six nucleotides to both a V gene segment and a J gene segment was required. Rearrangements were classified as productive when the CDR3 lacked stop codons and remained in frame with V and J, and all other rearrangements were classified as non-productive. CDR3 was defined by IMGT convention, running from the second conserved V-encoded cysteine to the conserved J-encoded phenylalanine. In an earlier analysis of roughly 610 of the donors, sequences lacking an unambiguous match to a single V gene segment were excluded. In an earlier analysis of approximately 590 of the donors, a V segment was called functional when productive rearrangements were above 56.7%, and segregating when the standard deviation between donors exceeded 5%. A statistical classification framework was developed to diagnose cytomegalovirus status using the catalog of TCR beta chain sequences. In a later analysis, TCR nucleotide sequences were compared against IMGT/GENE-DB human TR gene sequences so that V and J genes could be assigned. In a later analysis, CDR3 sequences and most-parsimonious VDJ recombination scenarios were assigned using the TCRdist pipeline. In a later analysis, each TCR beta chain was defined by its CDR3 amino acid sequence together with its V-gene family, and reads lacking a unique V-gene family were excluded. As a way to deal with suspected cross-contamination and a sequencing artifact, a later analysis dropped over 550 nucleotide sequences that were highly shared and had low generation probability. A later analysis calculated a clonal expansion index for each public chain from normalized within-repertoire ranks of inferred template counts. Generation probabilities in a later analysis came from a VDJ recombination model fitted to out-of-frame rearrangements, and those results were checked against IGoR. Hypergeometric tests were used in a later analysis to score TCR-TCR, TCR-HLA and TCR-CMV co-occurrence, with a repertoire-size bias correction applied to the TCR pairs. A later analysis estimated false discovery rates by permuting HLA or CMV assignments 20 times. In a later analysis, co-occurring TCRs were grouped using DBSCAN, and TCRdist sequence similarity was added for clustering within HLA-allele-positive subsets. Repertoires with fewer than 30,000 or more than 120,000 public chains were left out of co-occurrence clustering, as were a handful of repertoires with anomalous nucleotide sharing. TCRdb re-hosts the immuneACCESS table, in-frame sequences only. Its copies lack some clones; in the studies checked, an unresolved V gene accounts for under half of them, and the cause for the rest is not known. D and trimming come from the DNA, and the V and J calls and clone size come from that table. This sample holds roughly 130,000 clones; approximately 80% were observed only once. The top ten hold about 1.8% of the sample.

This clone came up a few times. This receptor's antigen is unknown. No clone much larger than this one lies a single base away; base qualities are absent. The TCR was taken from a woman aged 40 to 55 in good health and CMV-seronegative. The specimen sequenced was PBMCs. The chain is assembled from TRBV6-4 and TRBJ1-1, with 8 central nucleotides matching TRBD1. CDR3 reads: CASSDTRTGIGTEAFF. Here is the DNA: TGTGCCAGCAGTGACACCCGGACAGGGATCGGCACTGAAGCTTTCTTT.